This T cell receptor (beta chain) emerged from a study of T cell responses to AZD1222 COVID-19 vaccine. Study conclusions and caveats: Reports say nearly half of spike-specific TCRs go after unmutated variant regions. There were vaccine-associated CD4 TCRs across spike, dominant at 160-218 and 743-854.

Turning to this clone: Its target is not known.

Germline CDR1 reads MNHEY; CDR2 reads SVGAGI. Trimming took 1 base from V and 1 from J, leaving 11 bases between them. The CDR3 runs 15 residues. The table came from immunoSEQ multiplex PCR; TCRdb's copy has only in-frame clones and leaves some out. Of some 280,000 clones in the sample, around 92% are singletons; the top ten hold 0.5% to 0.7%. The V and J genes are TRBV6-5 and TRBJ2-7; possible D gene TRBD2, 7 bases. The sequenced sample was peripheral blood, obtained 28 days after the second AZD1222 dose. The TCR comes from an adult who received the AZD1222 COVID-19 vaccine. The CDR3 region has the DNA TGTGCCAGCAGTTACTTAAGGGGGGGATCCTACGAGCAGTACTTC. Translated, it gives CASSYLRGGSYEQYF.